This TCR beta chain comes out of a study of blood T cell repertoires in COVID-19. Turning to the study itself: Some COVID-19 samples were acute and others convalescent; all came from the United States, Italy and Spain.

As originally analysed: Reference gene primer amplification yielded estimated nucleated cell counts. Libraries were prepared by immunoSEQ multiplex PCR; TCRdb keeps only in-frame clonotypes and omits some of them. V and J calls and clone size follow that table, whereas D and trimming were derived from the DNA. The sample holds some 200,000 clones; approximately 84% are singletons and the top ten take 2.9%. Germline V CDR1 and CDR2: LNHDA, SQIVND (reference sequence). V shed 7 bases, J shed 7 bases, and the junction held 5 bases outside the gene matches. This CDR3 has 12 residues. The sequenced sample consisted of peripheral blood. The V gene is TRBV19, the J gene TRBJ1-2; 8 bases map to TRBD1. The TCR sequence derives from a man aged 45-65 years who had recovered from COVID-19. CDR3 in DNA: TGTGCCAGTACGCAGGGGGCGTCTGGCTACACCTTC. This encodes CASTQGASGYTF.